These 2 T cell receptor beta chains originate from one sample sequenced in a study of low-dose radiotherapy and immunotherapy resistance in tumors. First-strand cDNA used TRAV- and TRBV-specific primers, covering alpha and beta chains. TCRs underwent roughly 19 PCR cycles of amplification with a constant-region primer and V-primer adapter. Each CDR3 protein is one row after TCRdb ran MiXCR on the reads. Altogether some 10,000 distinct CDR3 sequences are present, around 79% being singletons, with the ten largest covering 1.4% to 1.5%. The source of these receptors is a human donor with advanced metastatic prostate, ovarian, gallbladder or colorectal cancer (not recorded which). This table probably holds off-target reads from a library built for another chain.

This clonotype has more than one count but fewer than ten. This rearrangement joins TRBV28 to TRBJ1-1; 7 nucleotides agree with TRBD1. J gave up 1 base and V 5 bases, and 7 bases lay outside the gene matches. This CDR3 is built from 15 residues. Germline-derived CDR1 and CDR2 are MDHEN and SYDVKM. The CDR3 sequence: CASSPAGTENTEAFF. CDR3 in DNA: TGTGCCAGCAGTCCGGCCGGGACAGAGAACACTGAAGCTTTCTTT.

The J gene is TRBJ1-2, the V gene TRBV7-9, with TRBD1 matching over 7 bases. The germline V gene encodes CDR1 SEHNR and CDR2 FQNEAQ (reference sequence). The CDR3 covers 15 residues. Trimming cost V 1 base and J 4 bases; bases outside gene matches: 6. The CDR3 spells CASSLDGTDGYGYTF. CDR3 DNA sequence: TGTGCCAGCAGCTTAGACGGGACAGACGGCTATGGCTACACCTTC. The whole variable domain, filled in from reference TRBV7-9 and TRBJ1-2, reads DTGVSQNPRHKITKRGQNVTFRCDPISEHNRLYWYRQTLGQGPEFLTYFQNEAQLEKSRLLSDRFSAERPKGSFSTLEIQRTEQGDSAMYLCASSLDGTDGYGYTFGSGTRLTVV.